The 4 T cell receptor beta chains below were found in one sample sequenced in a study of OX40 agonist ivuxolimab in advanced cancers. The table came from immunoSEQ multiplex PCR; TCRdb's copy has only in-frame clones and leaves some out. There are approximately 48,000 clones in the sample; about 78% occur only once, and under 2.5% lies in the top ten. Sequenced material: CD4+ or CD8+ T cells sorted from blood, taken in a trial of the OX40 agonist ivuxolimab. These TCRs come from an adult with an advanced solid tumor such as melanoma, head and neck, liver or kidney cancer.

The CDR3 protein is CASTIRREAYNEQFF. The CDR3 coding sequence is TGTGCCAGCACCATCCGCCGGGAGGCCTACAATGAGCAGTTCTTC. The V gene is TRBV11-2, the J gene TRBJ2-1, with 7 positions matching TRBD2. The CDR3 runs to 15 residues. Per germline, CDR1 SGHAT and CDR2 FQNNGV. V lost 7 bases and J lost 2; bases outside the gene matches: 8.

The chain combines TRBV15 with TRBJ1-1; TRBD1 might be the D (5 bases). The germline CDR1 and CDR2 sequences are LNHNV and YYDKDF (reference sequence). The V gene lost 2 bases and the J gene lost 1 base, with 14 bases spanning the gap. The CDR3 contains 16 residues. CDR3 nucleotides: TGTGCCACCAGCAGACCTCCGTCAGGGAGGAACACTGAAGCTTTCTTT. Translation: CATSRPPSGRNTEAFF.

The chain recombines TRBV6-5 with TRBJ1-4, with D unclear. Germline values: CDR1 MNHEY, CDR2 SVGAGI. The CDR3 covers 15 residues. Trimming stripped 6 bases from V and 5 bases from J, with 16 bases between. The CDR3 nucleotides read TGTGCCAGCAGCCCGTGGCCAGGCCGGAATGAAAAACTGTTTTTT. This translates into CASSPWPGRNEKLFF.

V usage is TRBV19 and J usage is TRBJ2-7; 7 bases agree with TRBD1. V shed 5 bases, J shed 0 bases, and the junction held 7 bases outside the gene matches. CDR3 length: 15 residues. The germline CDR1 and CDR2 sequences are LNHDA and SQIVND (reference sequence). CDR3 nucleotides: TGTGCCAGTAGTCATCAAAGGACAGGCTCCTACGAGCAGTACTTC. Protein: CASSHQRTGSYEQYF.